The clone carrying this T cell receptor (beta chain) was observed a few times. Antigen unknown. This sample is drawn from a study of T cell repertoires in cytomegalovirus infection. Whole-study context: Recently identified HLA-C-restricted CMV epitopes were used, and well-studied HLA-B-restricted CMV epitopes were used as well. Public TCR beta signatures marked donors with CMV infection and the matching HLA.

MiXCR, applied by TCRdb to the reads, yields one record per CDR3 protein. The repertoire has approximately 730,000 distinct CDR3 sequences, roughly a third of them found once; the top ten carry about 20%. This sample comprised cultured PBMCs, obtained from culture after CMV antigen stimulation. The TCR sequence derives from a human donor in good health (CMV status not recorded). Some clones in this sample may be carry-over from other donors' samples.

As DNA, the CDR3 is TGTGCCAGCAGTCTTACCCGGACTAGCGAGGGCACAGATACGCAGTATTTT. Its translation is CASSLTRTSEGTDTQYF. J is TRBJ2-3 and V is TRBV7-2, with 9 bases identical to TRBD2. The CDR3 spans 17 residues. Per germline, CDR1 SGHTA and CDR2 FQGNSA. The V gene end was trimmed by 6 bases and the J gene end by 1 base; junction bases not matched to a gene: 11.